The 26 T cell receptor beta chains reported below all come from one sample, sequenced in a study of Graves' ophthalmopathy and Graves' hyperthyroidism. Amplified TCR beta CDR3 regions were obtained using RNA transcripts as template. Scientists carried out first-round RT-PCR using HTBI primers and then a second-round multiplex PCR. One entry per CDR3 protein results from TCRdb running MiXCR on the multiplex PCR reads. Of over a million distinct CDR3 sequences in the sample, approximately 35% were seen once. The specimen sequenced was peripheral blood or thyroid tissue (not recorded which). These TCRs come from an adult man with Graves' hyperthyroidism.

The chain employs TRBV19 and TRBJ1-3, with D unclear. V lost 7 bases to trimming and J lost 0 bases, with 10 bases between them. The CDR3 contains 14 residues. Germline V lookup: CDR1 LNHDA, CDR2 SQIVND (reference sequence). The CDR3 region has the DNA TGTGCCAGTACGGGGAGCGACTCTGGAAACACCATATATTTT. Protein product: CASTGSDSGNTIYF. The whole variable domain, remainder taken from reference TRBV19 and TRBJ1-3, is DGGITQSPKYLFRKEGQNVTLSCEQNLNHDAMYWYRQDPGQGLRLIYYSQIVNDFQKGDIAEGYSVSREKKESFPLTVTSAQKNPTAFYLCASTGSDSGNTIYFGEGSWLTVV.

This clonotype has only a few counts. The rearrangement uses TRBV7-8 and TRBJ2-7; perhaps TRBD1 as D (5 bases). This CDR3 has 15 residues. The germline CDR1 and CDR2 sequences are SGHVS and FQNEAQ. Between the trimmed V and J ends, which lost 1 base and 4 bases, there was a span of 14 bases. CDR3 nucleotide sequence: TGTGCCAGCAGCTTAGTTCCGGACAACTTTTACGAGCAGTACTTC. Its translation: CASSLVPDNFYEQYF.

This clonotype has ten or more counts. This chain connects TRBV4-3 to TRBJ1-2; the match to TRBD1 covers 7 bases. The CDR3 length is 13 residues. Germline trimming cut 4 bases from V and 7 bases from J; bases unmatched to any gene: 6. The germline V gene encodes CDR1 LGHNA and CDR2 YSLEER. The DNA of the CDR3 is TGCGCCAGCAGCCGACAGGGTCTCGGTGGCTACACCTTC. Translating gives CASSRQGLGGYTF.

The chain has TRBV6-2 or TRBV6-3 and TRBJ1-5; TRBD1 is a possible D gene (6 bases). CDR3 size: 14 residues. Trimming removed 6 bases from V and 6 bases from J, with 15 bases in between. Looked up from germline, CDR1 is MNHEY and CDR2 is SVGEGT. The CDR3 sequence is CASRSIQGVQPQHF. The CDR3 DNA reads as TGTGCCAGCAGGTCCATACAGGGAGTTCAGCCCCAGCATTTT.

The table lists this clonotype with many counts. This sequence joins TRBV5-5 and TRBJ1-2, with TRBD1 matching 10 bases. The CDR3 loop spans 15 amino acids. J lost 7 bases, V lost 4 bases, and 10 bases had no gene match. The germline V gene encodes CDR1 SGHKS and CDR2 YYEKEE (reference sequence). The CDR3 bases are TGTGCCAGCAGCACCCCGGGACAGGGGAATCGTGGCTACACCTTC. Translated, it gives CASSTPGQGNRGYTF.

This clonotype was counted many times. The chain joins TRBV20-1 to TRBJ2-5, with TRBD1 matching over 7 bases. The ends lost 6 bases at V and 5 bases at J; junction bases unmatched: 6. CDR1 is DFQATT, CDR2 SNEGSKA, per germline (reference sequence). The CDR3 spans 12 residues. CDR3 amino acids: CSATLRGETQYF. The DNA for the CDR3 is TGCAGTGCAACCCTCAGGGGGGAGACCCAGTACTTC.

The chain joins TRBV5-1 to TRBJ2-7, with 7 bases matching TRBD2. Germline V gene sequence: CDR1 SGHRS, CDR2 YFSETQ. The CDR3 is 12 residues long. V lost 4 bases, J lost 5 bases, and 3 bases stayed unmatched. DNA for the CDR3: TGCGCCAGCAGCCTCACTAGCGACGAGCAGTACTTC. Translated: CASSLTSDEQYF.

The chain links TRBV6-5 to TRBJ2-5, with a weak D call TRBD1 (5 bases). The germline CDR1 and CDR2 sequences are MNHEY and SVGAGI. The length of the CDR3 is 13 residues. Between the trimmed V and J ends, which lost 1 base and 5 bases, there was a span of 8 bases. The CDR3 spells CASSYLGRETQYF. Here the CDR3 DNA reads TGTGCCAGCAGTTACTTGGGGCGCGAGACCCAGTACTTC.

This clonotype was recorded many times. The chain carries TRBV7-9 and TRBJ2-7; TRBD1 is a possible D gene (6 bases). Germline CDR1 is SEHNR and CDR2 is FQNEAQ (reference sequence). V was pared by 3 bases and J by 5 bases, with 20 bases between. The CDR3 runs to 16 residues. The CDR3 DNA is TGTGCCAGCAGCTTCGTACAGGGACCTTTCGGGGACGAGCAGTACTTC. It yields the protein CASSFVQGPFGDEQYF.

A few counts support this clonotype. The V and J genes are TRBV6-6 and TRBJ2-7; 7 bases agree with TRBD1. The CDR3 runs 16 residues. Germline V CDR1 and CDR2: MNHNY, SVGAGI (reference sequence). V shed 2 bases, J shed 2 bases, and the junction held 9 bases outside the gene matches. The CDR3 region is CASSYLDRATTYEQYF. CDR3 nucleotides: TGTGCCAGCAGTTACCTTGACAGGGCAACAACCTACGAGCAGTACTTC.

The J gene is TRBJ2-7, the V gene TRBV4-3; no clear D gene. Looked up from germline, CDR1 is LGHNA and CDR2 is YSLEER. V shed 4 bases and J shed 0 bases, with 13 bases lying between them. This CDR3 has 15 amino acids. The chain's CDR3 is CASSPRALNSYEQYF. The DNA of the CDR3 is TGCGCCAGCAGCCCACGGGCCCTGAACTCCTACGAGCAGTACTTC.

This clonotype has at least ten counts. The chain couples TRBV29-1 to TRBJ2-2; 7 bases map to TRBD2. Trimming cost V 6 bases and J 4 bases; bases outside gene matches: 20. Germline lookup yields CDR1 SQVTM and CDR2 ANQGSEA. The CDR3 extends over 18 amino acids. CDR3 DNA sequence: TGCAGCGTACCCGCAGGTGGCGGGAGCTTCACGGGCACCGGGGAGCTGTTTTTT. Amino acid sequence: CSVPAGGGSFTGTGELFF.

This clonotype was seen only once. The rearrangement joins TRBV29-1 to TRBJ2-5, with TRBD1 matching 11 bases. From germline, CDR1 is SQVTM and CDR2 ANQGSEA. V was pared by 4 bases and J by 5 bases, with 6 bases of the junction left unmatched. The CDR3 totals 14 residues. CDR3 DNA: TGCAGCGTTGTTCTAGGGACAGGGGGGGAGACCCAGTACTTC. Protein sequence: CSVVLGTGGETQYF. The whole variable domain, filled in from reference TRBV29-1 and TRBJ2-5, reads SAVISQKPSRDICQRGTSLTIQCQVDSQVTMMFWYRQQPGQSLTLIATANQGSEATYESGFVIDKFPISRPNLTFSTLTVSNMSPEDSSIYLCSVVLGTGGETQYFGPGTRLLVL.

The J gene is TRBJ2-7, the V gene TRBV29-1; 8 bases line up with TRBD1. V lost 8 bases, J lost 2 bases, and 2 bases stayed unmatched. The CDR3 contains 11 residues. Germline CDR1 reads SQVTM; CDR2 reads ANQGSEA. In DNA form, the CDR3 reads TGCAGCAGGACAGGGACCTACGAGCAGTACTTC. Translating gives CSRTGTYEQYF.

This clonotype was counted ten times or more. The chain combines TRBV2 with TRBJ1-1, with unresolved D. The CDR3 is made up of 12 amino acids. Trimming removed 5 bases from V and 5 bases from J, with 9 bases in between. Germline lookup yields CDR1 SNHLY and CDR2 FYNNEI. This CDR3 is CASSRGRTEAFF. The DNA for the CDR3 is TGTGCCAGCAGTCGTGGGAGGACTGAAGCTTTCTTT.

This clonotype was counted ten times or more. The chain recombines TRBV12-3 or TRBV12-4 with TRBJ1-6, with D perhaps TRBD1 (6 bases). The V end lost 6 bases, the J end lost 9 bases, and 12 bases lay between the germline ends. This CDR3 is built from 13 residues. The CDR3 DNA follows: TGTGCCAGCAGGTCAACAGGGAGTTCACCCCTCCACTTT. This codes for CASRSTGSSPLHF.

This clonotype occurred a few times. V and J are TRBV20-1 and TRBJ2-7; 8 bases agree with TRBD2. Germline V gives CDR1 DFQATT, CDR2 SNEGSKA (reference sequence). Germline trimming cut 0 bases from V and 0 bases from J; bases unmatched to any gene: 4. The CDR3 length is 15 residues. CDR3 nucleotides: TGCAGTGCTAGAGACGGGGGGGCCTACTCCTACGAGCAGTACTTC. Amino acid sequence: CSARDGGAYSYEQYF.

The V call is TRBV29-1, the J call TRBJ1-1; D not certain. CDR1 is SQVTM and CDR2 is ANQGSEA in the germline V gene. The CDR3 spans 9 residues. The ends were cut back, 4 bases at V and 7 bases at J, with 4 bases in the middle. The CDR3 nucleotides read TGCAGCGTTGCGGATGAAGCTTTCTTT. This gives the protein CSVADEAFF.

This clonotype was counted ten times or more. This chain connects TRBV12-3 or TRBV12-4 to TRBJ1-6; D unresolved. Deletions cut 3 bases from V and 0 bases from J, with 9 bases between. This CDR3 has 16 residues. CDR3 DNA: TGTGCCAGCAGTTTCGGTGGTGGCTCCTATAATTCACCCCTCCACTTT. It translates to CASSFGGGSYNSPLHF.

This chain joins TRBV2 and TRBJ2-1, with 8 bases that match TRBD1. Trimming removed 6 bases from V and 2 bases from J; junction bases left unmatched: 9. Germline V CDR1 and CDR2: SNHLY, FYNNEI. The CDR3 totals 16 residues. CDR3 protein: CASSPTGTGAYNEQFF. The CDR3 bases are TGTGCCAGCAGCCCCACCGGGACAGGCGCCTACAATGAGCAGTTCTTC.

The chain has TRBV27 and TRBJ2-3; the D is unclear. Trimming took off 5 bases at V and 5 bases at J, with 11 bases between the two ends. Germline-derived CDR1 and CDR2 are MNHEY and SMNVEV (reference sequence). The CDR3 loop spans 13 amino acids. The CDR3, as DNA: TGTGCCAGCAGTCGGAGTGAGGAAGATACGCAGTATTTT. Amino acid sequence: CASSRSEEDTQYF.

This rearrangement joins TRBV28 to TRBJ2-2, with D perhaps given as TRBD1 or TRBD2 (6 bases each). Between the trimmed V and J ends, which lost 7 bases and 5 bases, there was a span of 14 bases. CDR3 size: 14 residues. Germline CDR1 reads MDHEN; CDR2 reads SYDVKM. The CDR3 region has the DNA TGTGCCAGCATCTTGGAGGGGGTTACCGGGGAGCTGTTTTTT. Translated: CASILEGVTGELFF.

This clonotype was seen many times. V is TRBV10-2 and J is TRBJ1-1, with D tentatively TRBD1 (5 bases). Trimming removed 6 bases from V and 1 base from J, with 12 bases in between. Germline V gene lookup returns CDR1 WSHSY and CDR2 SAAADI. The CDR3 spans 14 residues. Here the CDR3 DNA reads TGCGCCAGCAGAACCGGGACGGCGAACACTGAAGCTTTCTTT. Translation: CASRTGTANTEAFF.

V gene TRBV6-1 combines with J gene TRBJ1-1; D might be TRBD1 (6 bases). Germline CDR1 MNHNS, CDR2 SASEGT. CDR3 length: 15 residues. V shed 6 bases and J shed 0 bases, with 14 bases lying between them. CDR3 in amino acids: CASSPLGGLNTEAFF. The CDR3 DNA is TGTGCCAGCAGCCCCCTGGGGGGCCTGAACACTGAAGCTTTCTTT.

This sequence joins TRBV2 and TRBJ1-5, with 7 nucleotides matching TRBD1. The CDR3 is 14 amino acids. Trimming took 8 bases from V and 7 from J; bases not matched to a gene: 11. Germline values: CDR1 SNHLY, CDR2 FYNNEI. As DNA, the CDR3 is TGTGCCAGCTCAAACGGACAGGCTTTGCAGCCCCAGCATTTT. Protein sequence: CASSNGQALQPQHF. Using reference TRBV2 and TRBJ1-5 for the parts outside the CDR3, the full variable domain is EPEVTQTPSHQVTQMGQEVILRCVPISNHLYFYWYRQILGQKVEFLVSFYNNEISEKSEIFDDQFSVERPDGSNFTLKIRSTKLEDSAMYFCASSNGQALQPQHFGDGTRLSIL.

The rearrangement uses TRBV12-5 and TRBJ2-7; D is undetermined. Deletions cut 3 bases from V and 6 bases from J, with 9 bases between. CDR1 and CDR2 from the germline V gene are LGHNT and FRNRAP. The CDR3 has 12 residues. The CDR3 DNA reads as TGTGCTAGTGGTTTTCAACCCGGCGAGCAGTACTTC. It specifies CASGFQPGEQYF.